The entry below gives a single T cell receptor beta chain sequence along with its context. The antigen this receptor binds is unknown. Nothing much larger sits one base from this clone, and base qualities are not available. Using the deep immunoSEQ assay, multiplex PCR amplified TCR CDR3 regions from genomic DNA. Extracted genomic DNA from each cell subset was distributed evenly across all wells of several immunoSEQ 96-well plates, and each plate was treated as a replicate. Each replicate PCR for sorted subsets received roughly 0.2 ug genomic DNA, equal to about 30,000 T cell genomes. Purified libraries were quantified with a Qubit 3.0 fluorometer, sized on a Bioanalyzer 2100, and re-quantified with the KAPA Library Quantification kit. A separate single-read 150-cycle Illumina NextSeq 550 flow cell was used to sequence each immunoSEQ 96-well plate. Processing in the source paper ran as follows. Because only junctional sequences without quality scores were contained in the immunoSEQ output, filtering matching that applied to full-length reads could not be performed. Sequences were annotated with PyIR, a Python wrapper for IgBLAST v1.9, and V/J genes and CDR3 were assigned using IMGT germline references. Reads with weak V/J assignments (E-value above 1e-6), missing CDR3, stop codons, out-of-frame junctions, or ambiguous translated residues were removed. V3J clonotypes were defined as sequences sharing the same inferred V gene, J gene, and CDR3 amino acid sequence. Percentage overlap between repertoires was calculated by dividing the number of shared unique clonotypes by the size of the smaller repertoire. Richness of each repertoire was evaluated using RTK rarefaction, the Chao1 estimator, and Recon v2.1 estimates of unobserved clonotypes. Generation probabilities for all TCRbeta clonotypes obtained by the gDNA method from several donors were computed using OLGA. The immuneACCESS repertoire file appears here via TCRdb, limited to in-frame rearrangements. These files lack a portion of the clones; in checked studies, under half of the deficit traces to unresolved V genes, and the cause of the others is not known. The V and J calls and clone size are taken from that table; D and trimming were inferred from the DNA. The sample table lists around 2.1 million clones, 90% to 96% of them with a count of one. Approximately 0.13% of the sample is taken by the ten largest.

This sample is drawn from a study of shared clonotypes between healthy human individuals (dated by TCRdb to about 2020). The study in broad terms: A couple of women and three men aged 18 to 49 years were included in the cohort. Leukapheresis yielded between about 0.94 and 9 billion PBMCs per donor. Blood TCR repertoires of five healthy adults were deeply sequenced to estimate repertoire size and the extent of clonotype sharing between individuals. Per donor, three plates each were used for CD4 naive and CD4 memory, two for CD8 naive, and one for CD8 memory. Different laboratories and diverse techniques were used to prepare libraries and sequence TCR repertoires, to increase sequencing depth and limit assay-specific biases. Paper-wide results and their limitations: Pairwise subsampling led to the expectation that sequencing depth would affect the degree of clonotype sharing among donors. Even with the large sequencing depth, rarefaction of the sorted-subset datasets indicated that sequencing was incomplete. Naive subsets generally had larger estimated clonotype richness than memory subsets did. Because the study included a small number of donors, the genetic and exposure-history diversity represented was limited. Across a few donors, about 5.2% of naive CD4, 3.5% of naive CD8, around 2.5% of memory CD4, and under 0.45% of memory CD8 clonotypes were shared. Higher generation probabilities were observed for clonotypes shared by all four sorted-subset donors than for non-shared clonotypes. Sampling was restricted to blood, and TCR repertoires in tissue are likely to differ from TCR repertoires in blood.

The CDR3 has 16 amino acids, counting the end cysteine and phenylalanine. Only CDR3 DNA remains: 48 bases, in frame from the first base. The germline V gene supplies CDR1 SGHDT and CDR2 YYEEEE. Relative to germline, V is 4 bases shorter and J is 4 bases shorter, with 20 bases between their ends. The donors were healthy, HIV-negative adults who had no recently reported acute infections or vaccinations. Only Caucasian adults living in Nashville, Tennessee, USA were represented among the donors. Magnetic negative selection was used to enrich CD4+ T cells, after which naive cells were positively selected on CD45RA and the negative fraction became the memory subset. Blood was obtained by leukapheresis, after which PBMCs were separated by Ficoll-Histopaque density gradient centrifugation and cryopreserved in liquid nitrogen vapor phase. Analytical flow cytometry was used to check the purity and quantity of every magnetically sorted T cell population. Genomic DNA was isolated from each sorted fraction and quantified by UV absorbance on a Nanodrop 2000c.

The TCR sequence derives from a man between 18 and 29 years old in good health. The material sequenced was naive CD4+ T cells sorted from blood. The cell subset or site label on this specimen signifies: CD45RA+ positively selected. The rearrangement combines TRBV5-6 with TRBJ1-2, with a tentative D gene TRBD1 over 5 matching bases. Here the CDR3 is given as CASSPGPGRYLYGYTF. The bases are TGTGCCAGCAGCCCCGGCCCGGGACGGTACCTCTATGGCTACACCTTC.